Each of the 27 T cell receptor beta chains below was sequenced from the same sample in a study of T cell responses to AZD1222 COVID-19 vaccine. Profiled with immunoSEQ multiplex PCR; TCRdb holds only in-frame clones, not every one. Of 180,000 or so clones listed, about 95% were seen once; the top ten hold approximately 0.6%. The specimen was peripheral blood, collected on day 0 of AZD1222 vaccination. These receptor sequences come from an adult in good health.

The chain carries TRBV27 and TRBJ1-4, with 9 bases that match TRBD1. Per the germline V gene, CDR1 is MNHEY and CDR2 is SMNVEV (reference sequence). The V gene end was trimmed by 6 bases and the J gene end by 6 bases; junction bases not matched to a gene: 5. The CDR3 has 14 amino acids. CDR3 DNA: TGTGCCAGCAGCCCGACAGGGGGTTATGAAAAACTGTTTTTT. Protein: CASSPTGGYEKLFF.

The chain employs TRBV19 and TRBJ1-1; 7 positions match TRBD1. The CDR3 extends over 12 amino acids. CDR1 is LNHDA, CDR2 SQIVND, per germline (reference sequence). J lost 7 bases, V lost 8 bases, and 7 bases had no gene match. The CDR3 sequence: CASRTGVGEAFF. The CDR3 nucleotides read TGTGCCAGTCGGACAGGTGTGGGTGAAGCTTTCTTT.

J is TRBJ1-2 and V is TRBV5-1; 11 bases are shared with TRBD1. V trimming: 4 bases; J trimming: 4 bases; junction bases outside the gene matches: 6. Germline lookup yields CDR1 SGHRS and CDR2 YFSETQ. This CDR3 spans 15 amino acids. CDR3 sequence (DNA): TGCGCCAGCAGCACCGGGACAGGGGGATCCTATGGCTACACCTTC. Encoded protein: CASSTGTGGSYGYTF. The full variable domain, in which reference TRBV5-1 and TRBJ1-2 provide the parts outside the CDR3, is KAGVTQTPRYLIKTRGQQVTLSCSPISGHRSVSWYQQTPGQGLQFLFEYFSETQRNKGNFPGRFSGRQFSNSRSEMNVSTLELGDSALYLCASSTGTGGSYGYTFGSGTRLTVV.

The CDR3 bases are TGTGCCAGCAGTTACACGCCCAACACTGAAGCTTTCTTT. This gives the protein CASSYTPNTEAFF. The chain employs TRBV6-2 or TRBV6-3 and TRBJ1-1, with unresolved D. The CDR3 spans 13 residues. Deletions cut 2 bases from V and 2 bases from J, with 6 bases between. The V gene's germline CDR1 is MNHEY and CDR2 SVGEGT.

The rearrangement joins TRBV28 to TRBJ2-2; 13 bases align to TRBD2. With V trimmed by 6 bases and J by 6 bases, 7 bases remained unmatched. Per the germline V gene, CDR1 is MDHEN and CDR2 is SYDVKM. There are 16 residues in the CDR3. As DNA, the CDR3 is TGTGCCAGCAGATGGACTAGCGGGAGTATCGCCGGGGAGCTGTTTTTT. Translated: CASRWTSGSIAGELFF.

The V gene is TRBV5-1, the J gene TRBJ2-7, with TRBD2 as a possible D gene (6 bases). V lost 0 bases and J lost 2, with 9 bases in between. Germline-derived CDR1 and CDR2 are SGHRS and YFSETQ. This CDR3 is built from 14 residues. This CDR3 reads CASSLAGVAYEQYF. The CDR3 bases are TGCGCCAGCAGCTTGGCGGGGGTTGCCTACGAGCAGTACTTC.

In this sample, this clone turned up once. The chain has TRBV18 and TRBJ1-2; D gene uncertain. The CDR3 loop spans 12 amino acids. Germline loops: CDR1 KGHSH, CDR2 LQKENI. The V and J ends lost 3 bases and 5 bases respectively, with 7 bases between them. The CDR3 here is CASSPTGYGYTF. CDR3 sequence (DNA): TGTGCCAGCTCACCCACGGGGTATGGCTACACCTTC.

The CDR3 nucleotides are TGTGCCAGCAAGAAGCGGGCGATTTACAATGAGCAGTTCTTC. Its translation is CASKKRAIYNEQFF. The genes are TRBV2 and TRBJ2-1; weak D call: TRBD2 (6 bases). CDR1 SNHLY and CDR2 FYNNEI come from the germline V gene. V was shortened by 7 bases and J by 4 bases, with 14 bases between the two germline ends. This CDR3 contains 14 residues.

A remark on this clone: The sample contains more than one DNA sequence encoding this CDR3. V and J are TRBV30 and TRBJ1-1, with a possible D match to TRBD1 (5 bases). The CDR3 runs to 13 residues. With 0 bases removed from V and 1 base from J, the gap between germline ends came to 6 bases. Germline V lookup: CDR1 GTSNPN, CDR2 SVGIG (reference sequence). CDR3 protein: CAWSVQENTEAFF. Here the CDR3 DNA reads TGTGCCTGGAGTGTACAGGAGAACACTGAAGCTTTCTTT.

This sequence joins TRBV2 and TRBJ2-1; the D gene is possibly TRBD2 (6 bases). This CDR3 contains 13 residues. Germline-derived CDR1 and CDR2 are SNHLY and FYNNEI. V was cut by 4 bases and J by 15 bases, with 19 bases left in between. The CDR3 is CASSAERDSLGFF. The CDR3 DNA reads TGTGCCAGCAGTGCCGAACGGGACTCTTTGGGGTTCTTC.

The genes are TRBV27 and TRBJ2-4; the match to TRBD1 covers 7 bases. The germline V gene encodes CDR1 MNHEY and CDR2 SMNVEV (reference sequence). The CDR3 covers 17 residues. V dropped 1 base and J dropped 0; count of bases not matched to a gene: 6. CDR3 coding DNA: TGTGCCAGCAGTTTATACGGGGACAGTCTAGCCAAAAACATTCAGTACTTC. Amino acids: CASSLYGDSLAKNIQYF.

The rearrangement links TRBV28 to TRBJ1-2; D is perhaps TRBD1 (6 bases). Trimming took off 7 bases at V and 5 bases at J, with 20 bases between the two ends. Germline-derived CDR1 and CDR2 are MDHEN and SYDVKM. The CDR3 length is 15 residues. The CDR3 sequence: CASTPRGRGVYGYTF. The CDR3, as DNA: TGTGCCAGCACCCCCCGGGGGCGCGGGGTTTATGGCTACACCTTC.

The chain links TRBV27 to TRBJ2-3; D perhaps matches TRBD1 (6 bases). Trimming cost V 5 bases and J 3 bases, with 24 bases left between them. The germline gives CDR1 MNHEY, CDR2 SMNVEV (reference sequence). The CDR3 is 18 residues long. The CDR3 loop is CASSPYPPGRGKTDTQYF. The CDR3 DNA is TGTGCCAGCAGTCCATACCCCCCCGGCAGGGGCAAAACAGATACGCAGTATTTT.

The chain has TRBV11-3 and TRBJ2-7; D may be TRBD2 (6 bases). CDR1 is SGHNT and CDR2 is YENEEA in the germline V gene. V was shortened by 5 bases and J by 1 base, with 15 bases between the two germline ends. The CDR3 extends over 15 amino acids. The CDR3 DNA reads TGTGCCAGCAGCCCCGGACGGGGAGGTTCCTACGAGCAGTACTTC. Amino acid sequence: CASSPGRGGSYEQYF. Supplemented by reference TRBV11-3 and TRBJ2-7, the full variable domain reads EAGVVQSPRYKIIEKKQPVAFWCNPISGHNTLYWYLQNLGQGPELLIRYENEEAVDDSQLPKDRFSAERLKGVDSTLKIQPAELGDSAVYLCASSPGRGGSYEQYFGPGTRLTVT.

J is TRBJ1-5 and V is TRBV27; no clear D gene. V lost 3 bases and J 3 bases, leaving 9 bases between the germline ends. Germline V gives CDR1 MNHEY, CDR2 SMNVEV (reference sequence). The CDR3 length is 14 residues. The CDR3 bases are TGTGCCAGCAGTTTCGTGGAGCTCAATCAGCCCCAGCATTTT. The encoded protein is CASSFVELNQPQHF.

J is TRBJ1-6 and V is TRBV6-5; TRBD1 agrees at 9 bases. This CDR3 contains 15 residues. Trimming at V came to 4 bases and at J to 8 bases, leaving 6 bases not matched to a gene. Germline loops: CDR1 MNHEY, CDR2 SVGAGI. The CDR3 here is CASSSGTGTYSPLHF. The CDR3 DNA follows: TGTGCCAGCAGTTCCGGGACAGGGACCTATTCACCCCTCCACTTT.

V and J are TRBV28 and TRBJ1-1; the match to TRBD1 covers 7 bases. Germline CDR1 reads MDHEN; CDR2 reads SYDVKM. This CDR3 has 13 residues. With V trimmed by 2 bases and J by 11 bases, 8 bases remained unmatched. CDR3: CASSLLTQGLAFF. In DNA, the CDR3 is TGTGCCAGCAGTTTACTTACACAGGGGTTGGCTTTCTTT. The variable domain in full, completed from reference TRBV28 and TRBJ1-1, reads DVKVTQSSRYLVKRTGEKVFLECVQDMDHENMFWYRQDPGLGLRLIYFSYDVKMKEKGDIPEGYSVSREKKERFSLILESASTNQTSMYLCASSLLTQGLAFFGQGTRLTVV.

This sequence joins TRBV7-2 and TRBJ1-3, with D unclear. Trimming removed 1 base at V and 5 bases at J, with 3 bases between. CDR3 length: 12 amino acids. Germline V CDR1 and CDR2: SGHTA, FQGNSA. CDR3 residues: CASSLVRNTIYF. CDR3 coding DNA: TGTGCCAGCAGCTTAGTTCGAAACACCATATATTTT.

DNA for the CDR3: TGTGCCACCAGTGATTTGGAGTCAACGGGAGGACGTTACAATGAGCAGTTCTTC. Protein product: CATSDLESTGGRYNEQFF. This chain joins TRBV24-1 and TRBJ2-1; 7 bases line up with TRBD2. Germline values: CDR1 KGHDR, CDR2 SFDVKD. Germline trimming cut 0 bases from V and 4 bases from J; bases unmatched to any gene: 11. The CDR3 length is 18 residues.

This sequence joins TRBV13 and TRBJ1-3; D is undetermined. Trimming removed 8 bases at V and 0 bases at J, with 14 bases between. Germline V gene data show CDR1 as PRHDT and CDR2 as FYEKMQ (reference sequence). The CDR3 has 15 amino acids. The CDR3 nucleotides read TGTGCCAGCCGTCCCGGTTCTAGCTCTGGAAACACCATATATTTT. This encodes CASRPGSSSGNTIYF.

The chain couples TRBV4-1 to TRBJ1-2; no firm D call. Deletions cut 2 bases from V and 0 bases from J, with 7 bases between. The length of the CDR3 is 14 residues. Germline V lookup: CDR1 MGHRA, CDR2 YSYEKL. The CDR3 protein is CASSQLYSNYGYTF. Here the CDR3 DNA reads TGCGCCAGCAGCCAATTATACTCTAACTATGGCTACACCTTC.

The V call is TRBV28, the J call TRBJ2-5, with D perhaps TRBD2 (5 bases). This CDR3 contains 16 residues. Trimming took off 5 bases at V and 3 bases at J, with 19 bases between the two ends. Germline loops: CDR1 MDHEN, CDR2 SYDVKM. This CDR3 is CASSPLLGGPKETQYF. The CDR3 DNA reads as TGTGCCAGCAGTCCACTCCTCGGCGGGCCAAAAGAGACCCAGTACTTC.

This clone was found once. The chain couples TRBV7-8 to TRBJ1-3; TRBD1 matches at 8 bases. The germline gives CDR1 SGHVS, CDR2 FQNEAQ. The CDR3 is made up of 16 amino acids. J gave up 0 bases and V 3 bases, and 4 bases lay outside the gene matches. CDR3 in DNA: TGTGCCAGCAGCTTTCGGACAGGGCGCTCTGGAAACACCATATATTTT. Protein product: CASSFRTGRSGNTIYF. The complete variable domain, with remaining parts taken from reference TRBV7-8 and TRBJ1-3, reads GAGVSQSPRYKVAKRGQDVALRCDPISGHVSLFWYQQALGQGPEFLTYFQNEAQLDKSGLPSDRFFAERPEGSVSTLKIQRTQQEDSAVYLCASSFRTGRSGNTIYFGEGSWLTVV.

The chain has TRBV13 and TRBJ2-3; unclear D gene. Trimming took 4 bases from V and 0 from J, leaving 14 bases between them. The CDR3 has 16 residues. Germline V gene lookup returns CDR1 PRHDT and CDR2 FYEKMQ (reference sequence). CDR3 amino acids: CASSSRVVLSTDTQYF. The DNA for the CDR3 is TGTGCCAGCAGCTCTCGGGTGGTCCTTAGCACAGATACGCAGTATTTT.

This chain joins TRBV6-5 and TRBJ1-6, with TRBD1 matching 7 bases. The germline V gene encodes CDR1 MNHEY and CDR2 SVGAGI. The CDR3 contains 15 residues. The trim removed 8 bases at V and 7 bases at J, leaving 11 bases unmatched. CDR3 protein: CASGWGGQRNSPLHF. The CDR3, as DNA: TGTGCCAGCGGCTGGGGGGGACAGCGAAATTCACCCCTCCACTTT.

This chain connects TRBV4-1 to TRBJ1-1; D is ambiguous. The V end lost 1 base, the J end lost 0 bases, and 12 bases lay between the germline ends. CDR3 length equals 16 residues. CDR1 is MGHRA and CDR2 is YSYEKL in the germline V gene. CDR3 sequence (DNA): TGCGCCAGCAGCCAAGTACGCCCCATGATGAACACTGAAGCTTTCTTT. This sequence encodes CASSQVRPMMNTEAFF.

The chain recombines TRBV7-7 with TRBJ2-5; tentative D call: TRBD1 (6 bases). Germline V lookup: CDR1 SSHAT, CDR2 FNYEAQ (reference sequence). V lost 2 bases and J 5 bases, leaving 15 bases between the germline ends. The CDR3 contains 15 residues. CDR3 nucleotides: TGTGCCAGCAGCTTAAATCAGGGGACGAGGGAGACCCAGTACTTC. Encoded protein: CASSLNQGTRETQYF.